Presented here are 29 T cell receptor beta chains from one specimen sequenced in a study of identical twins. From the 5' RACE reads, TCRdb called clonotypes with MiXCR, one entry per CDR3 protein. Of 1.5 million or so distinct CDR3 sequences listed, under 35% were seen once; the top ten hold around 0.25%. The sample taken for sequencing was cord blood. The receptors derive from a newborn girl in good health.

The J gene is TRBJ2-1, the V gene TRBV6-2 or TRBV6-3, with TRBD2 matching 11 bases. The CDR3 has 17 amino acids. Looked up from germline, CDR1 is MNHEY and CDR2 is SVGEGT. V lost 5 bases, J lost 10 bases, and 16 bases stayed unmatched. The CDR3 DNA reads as TGTGCCAGCAGTCGAAAACGTAGTACTAGCGGGAGATTCGAGCAGTTCTTC. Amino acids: CASSRKRSTSGRFEQFF.

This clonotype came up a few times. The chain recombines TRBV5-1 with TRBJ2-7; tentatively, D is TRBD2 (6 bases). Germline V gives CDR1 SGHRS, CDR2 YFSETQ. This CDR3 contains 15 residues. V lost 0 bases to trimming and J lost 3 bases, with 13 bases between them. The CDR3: CASSLGPSVLYEQYF. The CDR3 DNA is TGCGCCAGCAGCTTGGGGCCTAGCGTCCTCTACGAGCAGTACTTC. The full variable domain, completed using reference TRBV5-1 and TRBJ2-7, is KAGVTQTPRYLIKTRGQQVTLSCSPISGHRSVSWYQQTPGQGLQFLFEYFSETQRNKGNFPGRFSGRQFSNSRSEMNVSTLELGDSALYLCASSLGPSVLYEQYFGPGTRLTVT.

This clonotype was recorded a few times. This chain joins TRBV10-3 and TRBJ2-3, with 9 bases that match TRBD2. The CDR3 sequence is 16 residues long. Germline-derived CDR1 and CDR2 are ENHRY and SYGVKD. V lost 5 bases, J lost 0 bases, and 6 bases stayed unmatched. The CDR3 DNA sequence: TGTGCCATCAGTCAGACTAGCGGATTAAGCACAGATACGCAGTATTTT. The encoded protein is CAISQTSGLSTDTQYF.

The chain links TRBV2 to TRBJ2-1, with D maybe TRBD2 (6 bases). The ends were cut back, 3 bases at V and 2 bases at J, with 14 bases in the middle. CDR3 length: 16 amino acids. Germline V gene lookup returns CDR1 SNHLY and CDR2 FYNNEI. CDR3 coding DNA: TGTGCCAGCAGTGACTCTAGCGATGGTCCCTACAATGAGCAGTTCTTC. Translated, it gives CASSDSSDGPYNEQFF.

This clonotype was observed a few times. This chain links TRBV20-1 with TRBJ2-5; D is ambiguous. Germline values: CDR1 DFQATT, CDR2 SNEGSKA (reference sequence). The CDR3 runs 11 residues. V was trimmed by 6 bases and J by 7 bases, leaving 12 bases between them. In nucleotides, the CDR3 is TGCAGTGCCCCTATACCCGGGACCCAGTACTTC. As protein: CSAPIPGTQYF.

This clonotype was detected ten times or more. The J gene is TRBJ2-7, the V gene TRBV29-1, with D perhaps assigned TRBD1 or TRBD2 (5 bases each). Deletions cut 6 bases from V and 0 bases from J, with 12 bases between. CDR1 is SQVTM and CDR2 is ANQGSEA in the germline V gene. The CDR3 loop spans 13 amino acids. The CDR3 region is CSVKGRSSYEQYF. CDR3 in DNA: TGCAGCGTAAAGGGACGAAGCTCCTACGAGCAGTACTTC.

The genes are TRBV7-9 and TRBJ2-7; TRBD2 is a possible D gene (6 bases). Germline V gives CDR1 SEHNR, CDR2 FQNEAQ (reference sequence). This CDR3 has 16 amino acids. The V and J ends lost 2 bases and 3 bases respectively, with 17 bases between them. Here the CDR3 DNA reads TGTGCCAGCAGCTTACCGGCGGGACCCTACGACTACGAGCAGTACTTC. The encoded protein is CASSLPAGPYDYEQYF.

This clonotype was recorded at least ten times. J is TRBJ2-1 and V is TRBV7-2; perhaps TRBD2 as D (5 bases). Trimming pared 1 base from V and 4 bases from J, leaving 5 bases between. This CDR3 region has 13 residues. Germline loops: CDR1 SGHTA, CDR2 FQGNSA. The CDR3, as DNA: TGTGCCAGCAGCTTAGAGCGGTACAATGAGCAGTTCTTC. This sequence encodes CASSLERYNEQFF.

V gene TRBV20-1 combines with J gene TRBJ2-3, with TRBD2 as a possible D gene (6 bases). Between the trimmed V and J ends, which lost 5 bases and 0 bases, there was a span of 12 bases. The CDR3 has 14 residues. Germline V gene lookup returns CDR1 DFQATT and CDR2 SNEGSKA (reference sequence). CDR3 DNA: TGCAGTGCTCCCCTAGCGCCGAGCACAGATACGCAGTATTTT. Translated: CSAPLAPSTDTQYF.

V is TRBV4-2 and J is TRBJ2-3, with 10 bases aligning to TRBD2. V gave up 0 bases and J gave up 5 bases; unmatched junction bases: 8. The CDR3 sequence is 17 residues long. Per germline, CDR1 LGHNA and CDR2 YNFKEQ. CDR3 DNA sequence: TGTGCCAGCAGCCAAGATCGTGGGGCTAGCGGGGGAGATACGCAGTATTTT. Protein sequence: CASSQDRGASGGDTQYF.

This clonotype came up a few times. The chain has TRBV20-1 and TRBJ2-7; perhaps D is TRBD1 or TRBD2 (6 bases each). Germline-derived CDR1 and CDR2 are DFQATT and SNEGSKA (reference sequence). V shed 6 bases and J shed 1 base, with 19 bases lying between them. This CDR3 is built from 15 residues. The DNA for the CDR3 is TGCAGTGCGACGGGGGCTAGCGTCCTATCCTACGAGCAGTACTTC. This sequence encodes CSATGASVLSYEQYF.

CDR3 region: CASIPLAGGRNEQFF. CDR3 nucleotide sequence: TGTGCCAGCATCCCTCTAGCGGGAGGCCGCAATGAGCAGTTCTTC. The rearrangement joins TRBV27 to TRBJ2-1; 11 bases map to TRBD2. J was trimmed by 6 bases and V by 7 bases; bases with no gene match: 8. The CDR3 contains 15 residues. Germline V CDR1 and CDR2: MNHEY, SMNVEV (reference sequence).

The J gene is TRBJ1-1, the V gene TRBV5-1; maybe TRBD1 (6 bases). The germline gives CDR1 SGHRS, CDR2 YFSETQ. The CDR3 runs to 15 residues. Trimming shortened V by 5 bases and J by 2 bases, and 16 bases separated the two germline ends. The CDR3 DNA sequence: TGCGCCAGCAGACCCGGAACAGGGTCTAACACTGAAGCTTTCTTT. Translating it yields CASRPGTGSNTEAFF.

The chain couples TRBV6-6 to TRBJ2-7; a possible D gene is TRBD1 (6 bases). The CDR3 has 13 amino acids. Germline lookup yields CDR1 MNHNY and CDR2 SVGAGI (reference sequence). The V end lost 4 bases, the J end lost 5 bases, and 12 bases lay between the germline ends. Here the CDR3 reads CASSFLTGHEQYF. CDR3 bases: TGTGCCAGCAGTTTTCTAACAGGGCACGAGCAGTACTTC.

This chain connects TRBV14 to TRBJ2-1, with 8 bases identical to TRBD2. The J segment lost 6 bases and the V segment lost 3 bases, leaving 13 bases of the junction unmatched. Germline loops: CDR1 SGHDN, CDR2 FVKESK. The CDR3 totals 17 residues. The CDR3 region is CASSQPRGGGLCNEQFF. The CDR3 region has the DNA TGTGCCAGCAGCCAGCCTCGGGGGGGAGGCCTTTGCAATGAGCAGTTCTTC.

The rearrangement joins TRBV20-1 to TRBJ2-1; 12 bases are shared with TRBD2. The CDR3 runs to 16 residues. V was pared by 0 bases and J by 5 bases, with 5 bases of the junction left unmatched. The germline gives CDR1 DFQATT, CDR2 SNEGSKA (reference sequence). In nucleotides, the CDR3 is TGCAGTGCTAGAGACCCTAGCGGGGGGGTTAACAATGAGCAGTTCTTC. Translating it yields CSARDPSGGVNNEQFF.

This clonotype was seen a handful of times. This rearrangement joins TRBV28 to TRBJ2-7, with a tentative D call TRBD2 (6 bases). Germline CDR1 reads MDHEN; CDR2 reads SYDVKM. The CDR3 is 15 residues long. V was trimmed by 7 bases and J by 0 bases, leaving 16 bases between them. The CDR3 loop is CASIGLALSSYEQYF. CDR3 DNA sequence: TGTGCCAGCATCGGGCTAGCGCTCAGCTCCTACGAGCAGTACTTC.

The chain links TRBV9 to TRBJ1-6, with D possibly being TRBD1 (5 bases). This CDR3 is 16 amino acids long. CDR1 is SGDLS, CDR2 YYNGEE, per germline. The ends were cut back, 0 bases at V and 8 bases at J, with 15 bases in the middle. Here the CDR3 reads CASSVDGSGGYSPLHF. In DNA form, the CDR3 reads TGTGCCAGCAGCGTAGACGGCAGTGGGGGGTATTCACCCCTCCACTTT.

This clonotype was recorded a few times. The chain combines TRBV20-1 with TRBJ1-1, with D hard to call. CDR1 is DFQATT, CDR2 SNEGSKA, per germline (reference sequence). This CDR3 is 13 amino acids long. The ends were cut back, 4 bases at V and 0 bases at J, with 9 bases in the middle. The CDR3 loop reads CSATGNMNTEAFF. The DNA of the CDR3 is TGCAGTGCTACCGGGAACATGAACACTGAAGCTTTCTTT.

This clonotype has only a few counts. The CDR3, as DNA: TGCAGTGCTGCCCGGGACGTCCCCAATCAGCCCCAGCATTTT. The encoded protein is CSAARDVPNQPQHF. The chain combines TRBV20-1 with TRBJ1-5, with a tentative D call TRBD1 (5 bases). Germline values: CDR1 DFQATT, CDR2 SNEGSKA (reference sequence). V lost 5 bases, J lost 3 bases, and 14 bases lay in between. The CDR3 has 14 residues.

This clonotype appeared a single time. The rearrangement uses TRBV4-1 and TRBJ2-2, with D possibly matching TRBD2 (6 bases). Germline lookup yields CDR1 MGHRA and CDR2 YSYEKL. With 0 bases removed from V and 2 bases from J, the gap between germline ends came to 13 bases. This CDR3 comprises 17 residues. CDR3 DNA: TGCGCCAGCAGCCAAGATCCCCGGACTATCAACACCGGGGAGCTGTTTTTT. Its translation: CASSQDPRTINTGELFF.

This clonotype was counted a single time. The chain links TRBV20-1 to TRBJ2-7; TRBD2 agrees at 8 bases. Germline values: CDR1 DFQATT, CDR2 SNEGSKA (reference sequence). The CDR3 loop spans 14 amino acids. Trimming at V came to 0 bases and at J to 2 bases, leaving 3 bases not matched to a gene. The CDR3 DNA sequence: TGCAGTGCTAGAGAGCTCGGGAGGGCCTACGAGCAGTACTTC. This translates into CSARELGRAYEQYF.

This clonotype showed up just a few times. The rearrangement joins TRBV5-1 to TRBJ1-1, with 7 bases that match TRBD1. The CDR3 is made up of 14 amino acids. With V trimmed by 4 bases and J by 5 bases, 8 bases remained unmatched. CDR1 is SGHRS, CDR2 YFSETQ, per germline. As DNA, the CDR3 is TGCGCCAGCAGCGGATACAGGGGAAGGACTGAAGCTTTCTTT. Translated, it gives CASSGYRGRTEAFF.

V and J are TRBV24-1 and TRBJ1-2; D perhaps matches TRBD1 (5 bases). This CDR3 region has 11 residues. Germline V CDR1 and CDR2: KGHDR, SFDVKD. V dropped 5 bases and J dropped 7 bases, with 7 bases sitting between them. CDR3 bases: TGTGCCACCAGTGGGGGGATTGGCTACACCTTC. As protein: CATSGGIGYTF.

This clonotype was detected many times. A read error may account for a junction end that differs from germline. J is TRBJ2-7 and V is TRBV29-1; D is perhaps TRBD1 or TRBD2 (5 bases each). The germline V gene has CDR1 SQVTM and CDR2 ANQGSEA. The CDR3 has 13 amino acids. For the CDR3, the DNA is TGCAGCGTAGAAGGGACGGCAAAGGACGAGCAGTACTTC. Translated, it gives CSVEGTAKDEQYF.

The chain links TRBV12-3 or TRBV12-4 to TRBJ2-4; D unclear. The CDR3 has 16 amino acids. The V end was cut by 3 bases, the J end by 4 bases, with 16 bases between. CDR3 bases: TGTGCCAGCAGTTTTCGCCCTAGGCAGACTAAAAACATTCAGTACTTC. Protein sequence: CASSFRPRQTKNIQYF.

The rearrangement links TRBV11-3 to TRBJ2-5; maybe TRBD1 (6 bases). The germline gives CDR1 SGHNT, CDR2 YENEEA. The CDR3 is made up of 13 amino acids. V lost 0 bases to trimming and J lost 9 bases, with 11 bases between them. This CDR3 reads CASSLDRGQAQYF. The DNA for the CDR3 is TGTGCCAGCAGCTTAGACAGGGGCCAGGCCCAGTACTTC.

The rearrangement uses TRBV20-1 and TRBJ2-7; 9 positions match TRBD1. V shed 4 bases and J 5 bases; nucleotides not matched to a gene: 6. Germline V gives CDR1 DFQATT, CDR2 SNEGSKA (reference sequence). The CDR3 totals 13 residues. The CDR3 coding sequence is TGCAGTGCTACACGACAGGGGGGCCACGAGCAGTACTTC. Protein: CSATRQGGHEQYF.

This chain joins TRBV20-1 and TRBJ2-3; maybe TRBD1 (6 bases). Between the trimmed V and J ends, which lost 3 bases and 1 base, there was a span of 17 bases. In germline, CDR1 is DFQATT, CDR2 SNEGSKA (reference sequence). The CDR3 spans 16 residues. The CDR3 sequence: CSASRDTGFRTDTQYF. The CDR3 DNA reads TGCAGTGCTAGCCGCGACACAGGGTTTCGCACAGATACGCAGTATTTT.